The 28 T cell receptor beta chains below were found in one sample sequenced in a study of Graves' ophthalmopathy and Graves' hyperthyroidism. TCR beta CDR3 regions were amplified from RNA transcripts. The authors performed first-round RT-PCR with HTBI primers and then a second-round multiplex PCR. TCRdb reprocessed the multiplex PCR reads via MiXCR and lists one record per CDR3 protein. The sample consists of around 590,000 distinct CDR3 sequences, roughly 39% of them appearing once. The sequencing input was peripheral blood or thyroid tissue (not recorded which). The receptor source for this set is an adult man with Graves' hyperthyroidism.

This chain's CDR3 is CSSEAGRTEAFF. CDR3 coding DNA: TGCAGCAGTGAAGCCGGGAGGACTGAAGCTTTCTTT. The chain couples TRBV29-1 to TRBJ1-1; no reliable D call. The CDR3 runs 12 residues. The V gene's germline CDR1 is SQVTM and CDR2 ANQGSEA. Trimming took 8 bases from V and 5 from J, leaving 15 bases between them. The whole variable domain, filled in from reference TRBV29-1 and TRBJ1-1, reads SAVISQKPSRDICQRGTSLTIQCQVDSQVTMMFWYRQQPGQSLTLIATANQGSEATYESGFVIDKFPISRPNLTFSTLTVSNMSPEDSSIYLCSSEAGRTEAFFGQGTRLTVV.

This chain joins TRBV6-1 and TRBJ2-7; 10 positions match TRBD1. This CDR3 contains 19 residues. Per the germline V gene, CDR1 is MNHNS and CDR2 is SASEGT. V shed 4 bases, J shed 12 bases, and the junction held 27 bases outside the gene matches. The CDR3 protein is CASSGRDRGYRGQAQNLYF. The CDR3 coding sequence is TGTGCCAGCAGTGGCCGGGACAGGGGATATCGGGGGCAGGCCCAGAATCTGTACTTC.

About this clonotype: A read error may explain this, as a much larger clone is one base away. The chain employs TRBV25-1 and TRBJ1-2, with D tentatively TRBD1 (5 bases). Germline lookup yields CDR1 MGHDK and CDR2 SYGVNS. This CDR3 region has 14 residues. Trimming took 11 bases from V and 4 from J, leaving 20 bases between them. The CDR3 region is CAGNGDSSFYGYTF. CDR3 DNA sequence: TGTGCCGGCAACGGTGACAGTTCCTTCTATGGCTACACCTTC.

A remark on this clonotype: Germline and junction disagree at one end, which may indicate a read error. The chain joins TRBV12-3 or TRBV12-4 to TRBJ2-3; D may correspond to TRBD1 or TRBD2 (6 bases each). CDR3 length equals 16 residues. The CDR3 is CAGSPMGGTSTDTQYF. CDR3 in DNA: TGTGCCGGCAGTCCGATGGGCGGGACAAGCACAGATACGCAGTATTTT.

This clonotype was observed at least ten times. Germline and junction disagree at one end, which may indicate a read error. V is TRBV7-7 and J is TRBJ2-5; 7 bases are shared with TRBD1. Per the germline V gene, CDR1 is SSHAT and CDR2 is FNYEAQ (reference sequence). CDR3 length: 15 amino acids. The CDR3 nucleotides read TGTGCTAGCAGCTTGGGACAGATGCTCCAAGAGACCCAGTACTTC. Translating gives CASSLGQMLQETQYF. Based on the CDR3 plus reference TRBV7-7 and TRBJ2-5, the full variable domain is GAGVSQSPRYKVTKRGQDVTLRCDPISSHATLYWYQQALGQGPEFLTYFNYEAQPDKSGLPSDRFSAERPEGSISTLTIQRTEQRDSAMYRCASSLGQMLQETQYFGPGTRLLVL.

This clonotype was counted many times. As DNA, the CDR3 is TGCGCCAGCAGCCTGACAGGGTTTGGGTCCTACGAGCAGTACTTC. Its translation: CASSLTGFGSYEQYF. V and J are TRBV5-1 and TRBJ2-7; 7 positions match TRBD1. CDR3 length: 15 residues. Germline-derived CDR1 and CDR2 are SGHRS and YFSETQ. Trimming cost V 4 bases and J 1 base; bases outside gene matches: 8.

This chain links TRBV7-2 with TRBJ2-5; 11 bases line up with TRBD2. Germline-derived CDR1 and CDR2 are SGHTA and FQGNSA. CDR3 length equals 19 residues. The trim removed 5 bases at V and 2 bases at J, leaving 16 bases unmatched. For the CDR3, the DNA is TGTGCCAGCAGCCAAGACGAACTAGCGGGGGTCTCGGGGCAAGAGACCCAGTACTTC. Its translation is CASSQDELAGVSGQETQYF.

This clonotype was recorded a few times. This sequence joins TRBV25-1 and TRBJ2-2; D gene unclear. The V and J ends lost 3 bases and 1 base respectively, with 9 bases between them. The CDR3 is 15 amino acids. The germline V gene encodes CDR1 MGHDK and CDR2 SYGVNS. The CDR3 DNA follows: TGTGCCAGCAGTGATGCTACTGGGAACACCGGGGAGCTGTTTTTT. Protein product: CASSDATGNTGELFF.

This chain links TRBV7-2 with TRBJ2-2; 11 bases match TRBD2. J was trimmed by 7 bases and V by 1 base; bases with no gene match: 5. The CDR3 consists of 16 residues. Germline V gene lookup returns CDR1 SGHTA and CDR2 FQGNSA. CDR3 amino acids: CASSLGLAGGVGELFF. CDR3 bases: TGTGCCAGCAGCTTAGGTCTAGCGGGAGGCGTCGGGGAGCTGTTTTTT.

This clonotype came up many times. The V and J genes are TRBV20-1 and TRBJ2-7; D not certain. The CDR3 is made up of 13 amino acids. The V and J ends lost 8 bases and 2 bases respectively, with 16 bases between them. Germline V lookup: CDR1 DFQATT, CDR2 SNEGSKA (reference sequence). This CDR3 is CSTAVEEPYEQYF. CDR3 coding DNA: TGCAGTACCGCCGTCGAGGAGCCCTACGAGCAGTACTTC.

This clonotype has ten or more counts. The V call is TRBV10-3, the J call TRBJ2-2, with D possibly being TRBD1 (6 bases). The CDR3 contains 15 residues. V lost 10 bases, J lost 0 bases, and 15 bases lay in between. The germline V gene has CDR1 ENHRY and CDR2 SYGVKD. CDR3 DNA: TGTGCCACCGAAAGGGGGACAACGAACACCGGGGAGCTGTTTTTT. It yields the protein CATERGTTNTGELFF.

This chain links TRBV20-1 with TRBJ1-5, with D uncertain. Trimming cost V 8 bases and J 0 bases, with 8 bases left between them. CDR3 length: 12 amino acids. The germline CDR1 and CDR2 sequences are DFQATT and SNEGSKA (reference sequence). The CDR3 bases are TGCAGTTTCACGGGTAGCAATCAGCCCCAGCATTTT. It translates to CSFTGSNQPQHF.

The chain joins TRBV14 to TRBJ2-5; 7 positions agree with TRBD1. V dropped 10 bases and J dropped 5; count of bases not matched to a gene: 19. Germline CDR1 SGHDN, CDR2 FVKESK. This CDR3 spans 16 amino acids. The CDR3 sequence is CANNRTWTGTGETQYF. The DNA of the CDR3 is TGTGCCAACAACCGGACGTGGACAGGAACCGGGGAGACCCAGTACTTC.

This clonotype was seen only once. This may arise from a read error, as a much more abundant clone is one base away. The V and J genes are TRBV6-1 and TRBJ2-6; D is perhaps TRBD1 (5 bases). Germline-derived CDR1 and CDR2 are MNHNS and SASEGT. This CDR3 is built from 11 residues. The CDR3: CAATGANALTF. CDR3 DNA: TGTGCCGCCACTGGGGCCAACGCCCTGACTTTC.

This clonotype showed up many times. The chain is built from TRBV12-3 or TRBV12-4 and TRBJ1-6; D call uncertain. The CDR3 loop spans 11 amino acids. V shed 3 bases and J shed 10 bases, with 4 bases lying between them. CDR3 amino acids: CASSFDSPLHF. The DNA for the CDR3 is TGTGCCAGCAGTTTTGACTCACCCCTCCACTTT.

Ten or more counts support this clonotype. This chain connects TRBV12-3 or TRBV12-4 to TRBJ2-6; D is ambiguous. The V gene lost 0 bases and the J gene lost 0 bases, with 6 bases spanning the gap. The CDR3 has 16 amino acids. The CDR3 loop is CASSLARISGANVLTF. CDR3 bases: TGTGCCAGCAGTTTAGCTCGGATCTCTGGGGCCAACGTCCTGACTTTC.

This sequence joins TRBV9 and TRBJ1-1, with D perhaps matching TRBD1 (5 bases). V was pared by 0 bases and J by 3 bases, with 9 bases between. The CDR3 extends over 14 amino acids. CDR1 is SGDLS and CDR2 is YYNGEE in the germline V gene. DNA for the CDR3: TGTGCCAGCAGCGTAGGCGACAGTTACACTGAAGCTTTCTTT. It encodes CASSVGDSYTEAFF.

There are a few counts of this clonotype. V and J are TRBV20-1 and TRBJ2-3; TRBD2 matches 10 bases. The CDR3 length is 12 residues. CDR1 is DFQATT, CDR2 SNEGSKA, per germline (reference sequence). CDR3 amino acids: CRVAGGKDTQYF. CDR3 DNA: TGCAGAGTAGCGGGGGGAAAAGATACGCAGTATTTT.

The genes are TRBV10-3 and TRBJ2-7; the match to TRBD2 covers 16 bases. Germline trimming cut 6 bases from V and 4 bases from J; bases unmatched to any gene: 9. Per the germline V gene, CDR1 is ENHRY and CDR2 is SYGVKD. The CDR3 is made up of 17 amino acids. The CDR3 protein is CAIRPSGLAGGDYEQYF. In nucleotides, the CDR3 is TGTGCCATCAGACCCTCGGGACTAGCGGGAGGGGATTACGAGCAGTACTTC.

Points on this clonotype: This CDR3 is missing its conserved last phenylalanine or tryptophan, likely due to a read error. This chain joins TRBV29-1 and TRBJ2-7, with 9 bases matching TRBD1. The ends lost 7 bases at V and 3 bases at J; junction bases unmatched: 7. The germline V gene encodes CDR1 SQVTM and CDR2 ANQGSEA. The CDR3 runs 13 residues. For the CDR3, the DNA is TGCAGCGCCGTCGGGACAGGGAGCTACGAGCAGTACTCC. It yields the protein CSAVGTGSYEQYS.

The table lists this clonotype with many counts. The chain uses TRBV29-1 and TRBJ1-1; D ambiguous. The V end lost 5 bases, the J end lost 4 bases, and 8 bases lay between the germline ends. Germline CDR1 SQVTM, CDR2 ANQGSEA. The CDR3 spans 11 residues. In DNA form, the CDR3 reads TGCAGCGTTAGGGCCAGCACTGAAGCTTTCTTT. Translation gives CSVRASTEAFF.

This clonotype was recorded at least ten times. This chain joins TRBV7-2 and TRBJ1-6; the D gene is possibly TRBD1 (6 bases). The CDR3 is 15 amino acids. Per germline, CDR1 SGHTA and CDR2 FQGNSA. Trimming left V 6 bases short and J 5 bases short, with 14 bases between. The CDR3: CASRRDRMNNSPLHF. CDR3 nucleotides: TGTGCCAGCAGACGAGACAGGATGAATAATTCACCCCTCCACTTT.

This clonotype was recorded at least ten times. This chain connects TRBV2 to TRBJ1-1; 8 nucleotides match TRBD1. Germline CDR1 SNHLY, CDR2 FYNNEI. The J segment lost 5 bases and the V segment lost 1 base, leaving 3 bases of the junction unmatched. The CDR3 runs to 14 residues. The CDR3 protein is CASSEDRGRTEAFF. As DNA, the CDR3 is TGTGCCAGCAGTGAAGACAGGGGGAGAACTGAAGCTTTCTTT. Variable domain in full (rest from reference TRBV2 and TRBJ1-1): EPEVTQTPSHQVTQMGQEVILRCVPISNHLYFYWYRQILGQKVEFLVSFYNNEISEKSEIFDDQFSVERPDGSNFTLKIRSTKLEDSAMYFCASSEDRGRTEAFFGQGTRLTVV.

At least ten counts were recorded for this clonotype. CDR3 sequence reads: CATSDESRGIGYGYTF. In DNA, the CDR3 is TGTGCCACCAGTGACGAAAGCAGGGGGATTGGCTATGGCTACACCTTC. The genes are TRBV24-1 and TRBJ1-2; 7 bases align to TRBD1. The CDR3 extends over 16 amino acids. Germline V gives CDR1 KGHDR, CDR2 SFDVKD. V shed 4 bases and J 4 bases; nucleotides not matched to a gene: 11.

This clonotype has a single count. This chain uses TRBV5-1 with TRBJ2-3, with 11 nucleotides matching TRBD2. Trimming cost V 2 bases and J 4 bases; bases outside gene matches: 6. There are 16 residues in the CDR3. CDR1 and CDR2 (germline): SGHRS, YFSETQ. Here the CDR3 reads CASSFKLAGVSDTQYF. The CDR3 DNA reads TGCGCCAGCAGCTTCAAACTAGCGGGAGTGTCAGATACGCAGTATTTT.

This clonotype was seen ten or more times. The CDR3 DNA reads as TGTGCCAGCAGTCGAAGGACAGTGAGCAATCAGCCCCAGCATTTT. Amino acids: CASSRRTVSNQPQHF. The V gene is TRBV6-5, the J gene TRBJ1-5, with D maybe TRBD1 (6 bases). The germline V gene has CDR1 MNHEY and CDR2 SVGAGI. V dropped 5 bases and J dropped 1 base, with 12 bases sitting between them. The CDR3 sequence is 15 residues long.

Turning to this clonotype: This may be a read error, as it is one base from a much larger clone. This rearrangement joins TRBV20-1 to TRBJ1-2; D is unclear. This CDR3 contains 12 residues. From germline, CDR1 is DFQATT and CDR2 SNEGSKA (reference sequence). CDR3 amino acids: CSASRANYGHTF. The DNA for the CDR3 is TGCAGTGCTTCCCGGGCTAACTATGGCCACACCTTC.

This clonotype was found many times. The gene calls are TRBV9 and TRBJ1-1, with D maybe TRBD1 (6 bases). The germline V and J ends were trimmed by 5 bases and 0 bases, with 14 bases remaining between them. Germline-derived CDR1 and CDR2 are SGDLS and YYNGEE. The CDR3 runs to 15 residues. In nucleotides, the CDR3 is TGTGCCAGCAGTCCCCCGGACAGCCTGAACACTGAAGCTTTCTTT. Its translation is CASSPPDSLNTEAFF.